This TCR beta chain was captured in a study of blood T cells in healthy people across ages. This clonotype has a count of ten or more. Primed by a sample-barcoded 5' primer and a J-beta primer mix, a second PCR proceeded for roughly 6 to 12 cycles. TCRdb passed the 5' RACE reads through MiXCR, listing each CDR3 protein once. This table has more than 800,000 distinct CDR3 sequences, under 35% appearing once. Germline CDR1 is LNHNV and CDR2 is YYDKDF (reference sequence). The CDR3 contains 15 residues. V shed 0 bases, J shed 9 bases, and the junction held 8 bases outside the gene matches. The rearrangement joins TRBV15 to TRBJ1-2; 9 bases are shared with TRBD1. This TCR was sampled from an elderly woman in good health. The sample taken for sequencing was blood. The CDR3 DNA reads as TGTGCCACCAGCAGAGATCGGGACAGGGTGTATAGCTACACCTTC. Protein: CATSRDRDRVYSYTF.